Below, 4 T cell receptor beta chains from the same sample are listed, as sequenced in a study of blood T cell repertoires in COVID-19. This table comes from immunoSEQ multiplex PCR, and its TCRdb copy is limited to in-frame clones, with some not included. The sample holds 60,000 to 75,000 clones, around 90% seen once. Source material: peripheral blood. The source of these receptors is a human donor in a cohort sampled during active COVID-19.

For the CDR3, the DNA is TGTGCCAGCAGTGATGTCCCTACGCGGGTGATGTACTACTTC. This translates into CASSDVPTRVMYYF. V is TRBV2 and J is TRBJ2-7; the D gene is possibly TRBD2 (5 bases). This CDR3 comprises 14 residues. V was clipped by 3 bases and J by 13 bases, with 22 bases between them. Per germline, CDR1 SNHLY and CDR2 FYNNEI.

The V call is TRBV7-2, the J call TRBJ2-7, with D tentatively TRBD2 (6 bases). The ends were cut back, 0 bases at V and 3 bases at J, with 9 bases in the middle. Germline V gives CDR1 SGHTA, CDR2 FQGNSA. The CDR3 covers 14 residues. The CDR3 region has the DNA TGTGCCAGCAGCTTAGCGGGAGGTTACTACGAGCAGTACTTC. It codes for CASSLAGGYYEQYF.

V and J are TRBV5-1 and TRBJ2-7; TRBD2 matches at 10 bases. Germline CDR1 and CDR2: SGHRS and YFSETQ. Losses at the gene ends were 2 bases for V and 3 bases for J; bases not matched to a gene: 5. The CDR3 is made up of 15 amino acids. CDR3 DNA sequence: TGCGCCAGCAGCTTATTTACTAGCGGGAACTACGAGCAGTACTTC. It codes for CASSLFTSGNYEQYF.

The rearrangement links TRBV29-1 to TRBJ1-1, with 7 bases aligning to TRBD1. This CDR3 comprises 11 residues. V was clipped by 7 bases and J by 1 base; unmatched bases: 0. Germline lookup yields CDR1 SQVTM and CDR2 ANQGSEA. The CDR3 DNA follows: TGCAGCGGACAGGGGAACACTGAAGCTTTCTTT. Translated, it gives CSGQGNTEAFF.